This passage covers 30 T cell receptor beta chains from one sample sequenced in a study of blood T cell repertoires in COVID-19. The protocol was immunoSEQ multiplex PCR, while the TCRdb copy is restricted to in-frame clones and leaves out a portion. This repertoire shows more than 300,000 clones, roughly 91% found once; its top ten account for 1.2%. Sequencing was performed on PBMCs or T cells enriched from blood (not recorded which). Source of these receptors: a woman aged 18-29 years who had recovered from COVID-19.

The V gene is TRBV11-3, the J gene TRBJ1-1, with D possibly matching TRBD1 (5 bases). Germline CDR1 reads SGHNT; CDR2 reads YENEEA. V lost 4 bases to trimming and J lost 3 bases, with 12 bases between them. The CDR3 is 14 residues long. CDR3 protein: CASSSSAGDTEAFF. DNA for the CDR3: TGTGCCAGCAGCTCCAGTGCGGGGGACACTGAAGCTTTCTTT.

This chain uses TRBV11-2 with TRBJ1-6; D is possibly TRBD1 (5 bases). CDR3 size: 16 residues. The V end was cut by 1 base, the J end by 4 bases, with 11 bases between. Germline lookup yields CDR1 SGHAT and CDR2 FQNNGV. The CDR3 is CASSLGAGGYNSPLHF. CDR3 DNA sequence: TGTGCCAGCAGCTTAGGCGCGGGGGGATATAATTCACCCCTCCACTTT.

This chain links TRBV6-4 with TRBJ1-1, with a tentative D call TRBD1 (6 bases). Germline lookup yields CDR1 MRHNA and CDR2 SNTAGT. The V end was cut by 5 bases, the J end by 1 base, with 14 bases between. CDR3 length: 15 amino acids. CDR3 protein: CASSPEGQPNTEAFF. The CDR3 bases are TGTGCCAGCAGTCCTGAAGGACAGCCGAACACTGAAGCTTTCTTT.

The chain employs TRBV6-5 and TRBJ1-1; 8 nucleotides align to TRBD1. The CDR3 extends over 13 amino acids. V was pared by 6 bases and J by 3 bases, with 3 bases of the junction left unmatched. The germline gives CDR1 MNHEY, CDR2 SVGAGI. This CDR3 reads CASSQDRDTEAFF. DNA for the CDR3: TGTGCCAGCAGCCAGGACAGGGACACTGAAGCTTTCTTT.

The rearrangement uses TRBV28 and TRBJ1-4; no firm D call. In germline, CDR1 is MDHEN, CDR2 SYDVKM. This CDR3 has 14 residues. The V end was cut by 3 bases, the J end by 8 bases, with 13 bases between. CDR3 region: CASSFPDMEEKLFF. In DNA, the CDR3 is TGTGCCAGCAGTTTTCCGGATATGGAGGAAAAACTGTTTTTT.

This rearrangement joins TRBV18 to TRBJ2-1, with TRBD2 matching 9 bases. Germline assignment: CDR1 KGHSH and CDR2 LQKENI. V trimming: 4 bases; J trimming: 6 bases; junction bases outside the gene matches: 4. There are 14 residues in the CDR3. Written as DNA, the CDR3 is TGTGCCAGCTCACAGCGGGAGGCGGTCAATGAGCAGTTCTTC. It translates to CASSQREAVNEQFF. The entire variable domain, with the rest obtained from reference TRBV18 and TRBJ2-1, is as follows: NAGVMQNPRHLVRRRGQEARLRCSPMKGHSHVYWYRQLPEEGLKFMVYLQKENIIDESGMPKERFSAEFPKEGPSILRIQQVVRGDSAAYFCASSQREAVNEQFFGPGTRLTVL.

The rearrangement joins TRBV7-9 to TRBJ2-2; 7 bases are shared with TRBD2. Per the germline V gene, CDR1 is SEHNR and CDR2 is FQNEAQ (reference sequence). J was trimmed by 7 bases and V by 5 bases; bases with no gene match: 1. The CDR3 loop spans 12 amino acids. This CDR3 is CASSAGDGELFF. CDR3 bases: TGTGCCAGCAGCGCGGGGGACGGGGAGCTGTTTTTT.

Only one count was recorded for this clone. DNA of the CDR3: TGTGCCAGCAGCTTAGCGCGGCTAGCGGGGGGTAACACCGGGGAGCTGTTTTTT. Translating it yields CASSLARLAGGNTGELFF. The rearrangement uses TRBV7-2 and TRBJ2-2; the match to TRBD2 covers 11 bases. The V gene's germline CDR1 is SGHTA and CDR2 FQGNSA. Trimming at V came to 0 bases and at J to 2 bases, leaving 5 bases not matched to a gene. This CDR3 is 18 amino acids long.

CDR3 loop: CASSYGMWATMLNQPQHF. The CDR3 DNA reads TGTGCCAGCAGTTACGGTATGTGGGCGACGATGCTCAATCAGCCCCAGCATTTT. The rearrangement joins TRBV6-2 or TRBV6-3 to TRBJ1-5; D is unclear. Between the trimmed V and J ends, which lost 2 bases and 3 bases, there was a span of 20 bases. The germline V gene encodes CDR1 MNHEY and CDR2 SVGEGT. The CDR3 sequence is 18 residues long.

This clone turned up a few times. The gene calls are TRBV7-2 and TRBJ2-7; 7 nucleotides align to TRBD1. Germline assignment: CDR1 SGHTA and CDR2 FQGNSA. The CDR3 runs to 14 residues. V shed 8 bases and J 7 bases; nucleotides not matched to a gene: 14. The CDR3 region is CASVDRSGTEEQYF. The CDR3 nucleotides are TGTGCCAGCGTGGACAGGTCAGGAACGGAGGAGCAGTACTTC.

The chain carries TRBV15 and TRBJ1-2; 8 nucleotides agree with TRBD1. The CDR3 runs 15 residues. V was clipped by 0 bases and J by 3 bases; unmatched bases: 3. Germline assignment: CDR1 LNHNV and CDR2 YYDKDF (reference sequence). For the CDR3, the DNA is TGTGCCACCAGCAGAGATGGGGACAGGTACTATGGCTACACCTTC. It specifies CATSRDGDRYYGYTF. Using reference TRBV15 and TRBJ1-2 for the parts outside the CDR3, the full variable domain is DAMVIQNPRYQVTQFGKPVTLSCSQTLNHNVMYWYQQKSSQAPKLLFHYYDKDFNNEADTPDNFQSRRPNTSFCFLDIRSPGLGDTAMYLCATSRDGDRYYGYTFGSGTRLTVV.

The rearrangement uses TRBV4-2 and TRBJ1-2, with no clear D. Germline loops: CDR1 LGHNA, CDR2 YNFKEQ. V was pared by 4 bases and J by 2 bases, with 17 bases between. The CDR3 length is 16 residues. The CDR3 DNA sequence: TGTGCCAGCAGCCCTCTCCGCCCGGGAGAGAACTATGGCTACACCTTC. This sequence encodes CASSPLRPGENYGYTF.

The chain has TRBV11-2 and TRBJ1-2, with a weak D call TRBD1 (5 bases). V lost 8 bases to trimming and J lost 8 bases, with 21 bases between them. Looked up from germline, CDR1 is SGHAT and CDR2 is FQNNGV. The CDR3 runs to 14 residues. This CDR3 is CASSQLPREYGYTF. The CDR3 nucleotides read TGTGCCAGCTCCCAATTGCCCAGGGAATACGGCTACACCTTC.

This clone was seen a single time. The chain couples TRBV5-1 to TRBJ1-2, with 10 bases fitting TRBD1. This CDR3 is 14 amino acids long. The ends lost 5 bases at V and 5 bases at J; junction bases unmatched: 6. Germline-derived CDR1 and CDR2 are SGHRS and YFSETQ. In DNA, the CDR3 is TGCGCCAGCAGTTCGGACAGGGGGTTTTATGGCTACACCTTC. It is translated as CASSSDRGFYGYTF.

The V and J genes are TRBV2 and TRBJ2-3; 15 nucleotides match TRBD2. CDR3 size: 14 residues. The ends lost 2 bases at V and 13 bases at J; junction bases unmatched: 4. Germline values: CDR1 SNHLY, CDR2 FYNNEI. The CDR3 sequence: CASSERTSGGAEYF. The CDR3 nucleotides read TGTGCCAGCAGTGAAAGGACTAGCGGGGGGGCGGAGTATTTT.

The chain recombines TRBV7-2 with TRBJ1-2, with 7 bases matching TRBD1. The CDR3 has 14 amino acids. Germline V gene data show CDR1 as SGHTA and CDR2 as FQGNSA. With 6 bases clipped from V and 7 bases from J, the junction kept 11 bases outside the gene matches. CDR3 sequence reads: CASRSDWDRIGYTF. The CDR3 bases are TGTGCCAGCAGATCCGACTGGGACAGAATTGGCTACACCTTC.

This chain connects TRBV5-5 to TRBJ1-6, with a tentative D call TRBD1 (6 bases). The CDR3 spans 15 residues. Between the trimmed V and J ends, which lost 0 bases and 5 bases, there was a span of 9 bases. Germline lookup yields CDR1 SGHKS and CDR2 YYEKEE (reference sequence). In DNA form, the CDR3 reads TGTGCCAGCAGCTTGGGCAGGGGCGATAATTCACCCCTCCACTTT. It translates to CASSLGRGDNSPLHF. The entire variable domain, with the rest obtained from reference TRBV5-5 and TRBJ1-6, is as follows: DAGVTQSPTHLIKTRGQQVTLRCSPISGHKSVSWYQQVLGQGPQFIFQYYEKEERGRGNFPDRFSARQFPNYSSELNVNALLLGDSALYLCASSLGRGDNSPLHFGNGTRLTVT.

The V call is TRBV3-1 (or the pseudogene TRBV3-2), the J call TRBJ2-7; D unresolved. The ends were cut back, 4 bases at V and 0 bases at J, with 13 bases in the middle. Per germline, CDR1 LGHDT and CDR2 YNNKEL (reference sequence). The CDR3 consists of 15 residues. CDR3 bases: TGTGCCAGCAGCCGTGGTCCTCACAGCTCCTACGAGCAGTACTTC. This encodes CASSRGPHSSYEQYF.

This clone came up once. The rearrangement links TRBV19 to TRBJ2-1, with no clear D. Germline CDR1 LNHDA, CDR2 SQIVND (reference sequence). V was trimmed by 5 bases and J by 7 bases, leaving 12 bases between them. The CDR3 totals 13 residues. Written as DNA, the CDR3 is TGTGCCAGTAGTCCTGTGAGAGCGAATGAGCAGTTCTTC. This sequence encodes CASSPVRANEQFF.

The chain uses TRBV29-1 and TRBJ2-3; D perhaps matches TRBD1 (6 bases). This CDR3 comprises 13 residues. The V and J ends lost 6 bases and 3 bases respectively, with 13 bases between them. Germline-derived CDR1 and CDR2 are SQVTM and ANQGSEA. CDR3: CSVMTGTTDTQYF. Written as DNA, the CDR3 is TGCAGCGTGATGACAGGTACGACAGATACGCAGTATTTT.

The genes are TRBV27 and TRBJ1-2, with D hard to call. Germline loops: CDR1 MNHEY, CDR2 SMNVEV (reference sequence). The CDR3 extends over 16 amino acids. The V end was cut by 4 bases, the J end by 0 bases, with 15 bases between. The CDR3 is CASSSHSTDSNYGYTF. CDR3 DNA sequence: TGTGCCAGCAGTTCCCACTCGACGGACTCTAACTATGGCTACACCTTC.

The genes are TRBV7-9 and TRBJ2-7, with 8 bases identical to TRBD1. The CDR3 runs 15 residues. Germline V gene lookup returns CDR1 SEHNR and CDR2 FQNEAQ (reference sequence). V dropped 5 bases and J dropped 2; count of bases not matched to a gene: 8. The chain's CDR3 is CASSPRQGKAYEQYF. The CDR3 DNA sequence: TGTGCCAGCAGCCCAAGACAGGGGAAGGCCTACGAGCAGTACTTC.

The chain carries TRBV28 and TRBJ1-4; D remains unclear. The CDR3 is 12 amino acids. Trimming removed 2 bases from V and 10 bases from J, with 8 bases in between. In germline, CDR1 is MDHEN, CDR2 SYDVKM. The CDR3 DNA is TGTGCCAGCAGTTTAGAGGGTGGAAAACTGTTTTTT. This sequence encodes CASSLEGGKLFF.

The V call is TRBV21-1, the J call TRBJ1-4; the table's TRBD1 call for D was not verified on the DNA. TRBV21-1 is noted as a pseudogene. The CDR3 runs 17 residues. The CDR3 spells CASSKPRKGRTNEKLFF. CDR3 nucleotides: TGTGCCAGCAGCAAACCGCGGAAGGGGCGGACTAATGAAAAACTGTTTTTT.

The chain carries TRBV6-5 and TRBJ2-3, with D possibly TRBD2 on 6 matching bases. The CDR3 totals 14 residues. Germline values: CDR1 MNHEY, CDR2 SVGAGI. Deletions cut 5 bases from V and 4 bases from J, with 13 bases between. CDR3 bases: TGTGCCAGCAGTACACGACTAGAGGCAGATACGCAGTATTTT. Translating it yields CASSTRLEADTQYF.

This chain connects TRBV10-1 to TRBJ2-3; the match to TRBD2 covers 8 bases. J gave up 2 bases and V 8 bases, and 12 bases lay outside the gene matches. This CDR3 is built from 16 residues. Germline V gene data show CDR1 as WNHNN and CDR2 as SYGVQD (reference sequence). The CDR3: CASSSFSGAFTDTQYF. The CDR3 DNA follows: TGCGCCAGCTCCTCCTTTAGCGGGGCATTCACAGATACGCAGTATTTT.

In its sample, this clone was seen once. The chain links TRBV12-5 to TRBJ2-3; D is uncertain. Germline V lookup: CDR1 LGHNT, CDR2 FRNRAP. The CDR3 is 13 residues long. V was pared by 7 bases and J by 4 bases, with 12 bases between. Here the CDR3 DNA reads TGTGCTAGTGCTCGTCGTGGAGCAGATACGCAGTATTTT. Its protein is CASARRGADTQYF.

The chain is built from TRBV30 and TRBJ1-4; weak D call: TRBD1 (5 bases). This CDR3 spans 15 amino acids. V was trimmed by 2 bases and J by 3 bases, leaving 13 bases between them. Germline loops: CDR1 GTSNPN, CDR2 SVGIG (reference sequence). The CDR3 loop reads CAWSPTGTANEKLFF. Here the CDR3 DNA reads TGTGCCTGGAGTCCAACAGGTACAGCTAATGAAAAACTGTTTTTT.

The V gene is TRBV3-1 (or the pseudogene TRBV3-2), the J gene TRBJ2-1, with unresolved D. The CDR3 spans 14 residues. Germline V gene lookup returns CDR1 LGHDT and CDR2 YNNKEL (reference sequence). V was trimmed by 1 base and J by 3 bases, leaving 7 bases between them. The CDR3 sequence is CASSQGPLYNEQFF. The DNA of the CDR3 is TGTGCCAGCAGCCAAGGGCCTCTCTACAATGAGCAGTTCTTC.

The chain combines TRBV5-1 with TRBJ1-4, with TRBD1 identical over 7 bases. Germline trimming cut 4 bases from V and 2 bases from J; bases unmatched to any gene: 8. Germline-derived CDR1 and CDR2 are SGHRS and YFSETQ. This CDR3 region has 16 residues. The CDR3 loop reads CASSLNRGVTNEKLFF. The CDR3 DNA follows: TGCGCCAGCAGCCTCAACAGGGGTGTGACTAATGAAAAACTGTTTTTT.